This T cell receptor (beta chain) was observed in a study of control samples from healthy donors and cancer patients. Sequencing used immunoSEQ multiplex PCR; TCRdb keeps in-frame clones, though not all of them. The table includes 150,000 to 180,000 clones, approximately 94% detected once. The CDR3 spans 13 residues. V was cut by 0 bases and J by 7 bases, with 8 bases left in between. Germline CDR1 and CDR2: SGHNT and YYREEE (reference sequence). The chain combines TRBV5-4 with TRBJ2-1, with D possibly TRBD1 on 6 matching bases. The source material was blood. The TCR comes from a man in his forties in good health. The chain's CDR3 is CASSLGQVNEQFF. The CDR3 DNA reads TGTGCCAGCAGCTTGGGACAGGTGAATGAGCAGTTCTTC. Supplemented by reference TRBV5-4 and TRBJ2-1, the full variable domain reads ETGVTQSPTHLIKTRGQQVTLRCSSQSGHNTVSWYQQALGQGPQFIFQYYREEENGRGNFPPRFSGLQFPNYSSELNVNALELDDSALYLCASSLGQVNEQFFGPGTRLTVL.